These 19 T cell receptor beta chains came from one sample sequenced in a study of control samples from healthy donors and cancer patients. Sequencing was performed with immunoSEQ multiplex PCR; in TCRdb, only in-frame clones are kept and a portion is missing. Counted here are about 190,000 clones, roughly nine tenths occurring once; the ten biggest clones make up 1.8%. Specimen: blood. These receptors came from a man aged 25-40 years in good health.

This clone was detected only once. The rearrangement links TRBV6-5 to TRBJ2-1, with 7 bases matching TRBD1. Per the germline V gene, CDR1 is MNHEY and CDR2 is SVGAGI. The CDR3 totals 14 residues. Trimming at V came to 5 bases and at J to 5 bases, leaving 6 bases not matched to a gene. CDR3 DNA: TGTGCCAGCAGTCGGGACAGTACCCACAATGAGCAGTTCTTC. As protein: CASSRDSTHNEQFF.

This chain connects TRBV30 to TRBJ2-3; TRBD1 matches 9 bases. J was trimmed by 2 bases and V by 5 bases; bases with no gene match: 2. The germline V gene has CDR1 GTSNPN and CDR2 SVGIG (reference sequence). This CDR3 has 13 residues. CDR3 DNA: TGTGCCTGGGACAGGGGGACCACAGATACGCAGTATTTT. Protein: CAWDRGTTDTQYF.

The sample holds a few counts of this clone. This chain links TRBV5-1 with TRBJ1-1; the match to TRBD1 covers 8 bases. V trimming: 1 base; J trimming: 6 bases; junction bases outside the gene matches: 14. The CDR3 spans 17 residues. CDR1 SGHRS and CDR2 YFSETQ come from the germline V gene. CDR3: CASSLNPGGAFDSEAFF. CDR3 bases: TGCGCCAGCAGCTTGAACCCAGGGGGCGCTTTCGACTCTGAAGCTTTCTTT.

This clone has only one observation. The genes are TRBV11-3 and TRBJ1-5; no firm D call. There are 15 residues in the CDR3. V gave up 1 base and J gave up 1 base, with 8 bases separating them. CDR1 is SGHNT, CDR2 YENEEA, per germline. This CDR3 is CASSLAPGSNQPQHF. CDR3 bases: TGTGCCAGCAGCTTAGCTCCGGGAAGCAATCAGCCCCAGCATTTT.

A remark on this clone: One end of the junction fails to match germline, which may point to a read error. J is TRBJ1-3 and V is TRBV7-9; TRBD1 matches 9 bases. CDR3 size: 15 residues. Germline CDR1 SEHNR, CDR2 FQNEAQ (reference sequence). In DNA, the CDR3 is TGTGCCAGCAGCACGAGGACAGGGGCTGGAGACACCATATATTTT. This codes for CASSTRTGAGDTIYF.

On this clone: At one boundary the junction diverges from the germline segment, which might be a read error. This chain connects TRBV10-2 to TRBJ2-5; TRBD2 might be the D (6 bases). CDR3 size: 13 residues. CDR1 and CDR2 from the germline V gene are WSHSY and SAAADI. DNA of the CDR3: TGCGCCGGCAGTGGGGACCCGCGGGGGACCCAGTACTTC. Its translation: CAGSGDPRGTQYF.

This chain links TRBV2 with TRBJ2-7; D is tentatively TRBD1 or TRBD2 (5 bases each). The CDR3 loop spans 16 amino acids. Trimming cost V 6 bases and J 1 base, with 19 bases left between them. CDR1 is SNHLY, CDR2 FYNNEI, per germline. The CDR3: CASREAVGTPSYEQYF. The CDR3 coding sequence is TGTGCCAGCAGGGAGGCGGTCGGGACGCCGTCCTACGAGCAGTACTTC.

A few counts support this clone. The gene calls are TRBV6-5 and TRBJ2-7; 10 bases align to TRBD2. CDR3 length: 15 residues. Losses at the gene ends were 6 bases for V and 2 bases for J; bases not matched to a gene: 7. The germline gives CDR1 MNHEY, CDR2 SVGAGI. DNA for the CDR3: TGTGCCAGCAGCCCGGGTAGCGGGGGGACCTACGAGCAGTACTTC. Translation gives CASSPGSGGTYEQYF.

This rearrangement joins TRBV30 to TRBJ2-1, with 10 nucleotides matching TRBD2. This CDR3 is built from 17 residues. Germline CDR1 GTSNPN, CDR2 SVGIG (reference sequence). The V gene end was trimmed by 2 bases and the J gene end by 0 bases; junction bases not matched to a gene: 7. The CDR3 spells CAWSPSGGLLSYNEQFF. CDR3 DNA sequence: TGTGCCTGGAGTCCTAGCGGGGGCCTCCTCTCCTACAATGAGCAGTTCTTC.

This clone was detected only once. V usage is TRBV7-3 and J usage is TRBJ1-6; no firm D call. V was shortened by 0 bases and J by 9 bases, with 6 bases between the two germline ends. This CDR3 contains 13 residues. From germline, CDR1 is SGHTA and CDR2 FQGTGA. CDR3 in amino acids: CASSLTAGSPLHF. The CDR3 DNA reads TGTGCCAGCAGCTTAACGGCCGGTTCACCCCTCCACTTT.

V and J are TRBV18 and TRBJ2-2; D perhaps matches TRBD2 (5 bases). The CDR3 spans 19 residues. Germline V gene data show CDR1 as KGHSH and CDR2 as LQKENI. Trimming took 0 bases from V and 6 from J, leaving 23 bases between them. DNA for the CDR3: TGTGCCAGCTCACCACCGGCGGTCCTTCGAGGGCCCTCTGCCGGGGAGCTGTTTTTT. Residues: CASSPPAVLRGPSAGELFF.

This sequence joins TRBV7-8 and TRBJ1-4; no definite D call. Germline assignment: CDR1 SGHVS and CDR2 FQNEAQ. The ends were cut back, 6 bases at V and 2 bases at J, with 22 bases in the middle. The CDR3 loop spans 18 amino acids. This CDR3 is CASSRASRAWATNEKLFF. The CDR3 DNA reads TGTGCCAGCAGTCGAGCGAGTAGGGCATGGGCGACTAATGAAAAACTGTTTTTT.

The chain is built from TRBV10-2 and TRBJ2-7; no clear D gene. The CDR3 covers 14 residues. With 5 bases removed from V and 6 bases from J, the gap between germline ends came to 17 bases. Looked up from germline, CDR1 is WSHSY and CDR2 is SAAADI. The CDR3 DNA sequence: TGCGCCAGCAGTCTCCGCCAGTCCTCTGGCGAGCAGTACTTC. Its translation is CASSLRQSSGEQYF.

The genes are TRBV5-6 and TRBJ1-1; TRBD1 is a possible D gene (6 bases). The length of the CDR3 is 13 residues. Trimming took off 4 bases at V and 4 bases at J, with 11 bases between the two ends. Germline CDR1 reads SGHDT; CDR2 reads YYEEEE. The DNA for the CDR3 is TGTGCCAGCAGCCCCACAGGGCGCACTGAAGCTTTCTTT. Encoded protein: CASSPTGRTEAFF.

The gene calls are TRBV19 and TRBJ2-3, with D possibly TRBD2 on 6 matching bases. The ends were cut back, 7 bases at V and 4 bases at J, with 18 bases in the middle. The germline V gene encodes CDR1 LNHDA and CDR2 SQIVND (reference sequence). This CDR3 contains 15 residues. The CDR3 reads CASIDGRGRADTQYF. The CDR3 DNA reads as TGTGCCAGTATAGATGGCCGGGGGAGAGCAGATACGCAGTATTTT. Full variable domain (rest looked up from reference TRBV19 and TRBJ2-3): DGGITQSPKYLFRKEGQNVTLSCEQNLNHDAMYWYRQDPGQGLRLIYYSQIVNDFQKGDIAEGYSVSREKKESFPLTVTSAQKNPTAFYLCASIDGRGRADTQYFGPGTRLTVL.

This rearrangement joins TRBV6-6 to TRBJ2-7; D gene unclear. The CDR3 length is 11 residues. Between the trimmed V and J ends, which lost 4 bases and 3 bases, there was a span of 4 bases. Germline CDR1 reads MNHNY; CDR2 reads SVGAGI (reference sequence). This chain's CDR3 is CASSLNYEQYF. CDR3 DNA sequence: TGTGCCAGCAGTTTGAACTACGAGCAGTACTTC.

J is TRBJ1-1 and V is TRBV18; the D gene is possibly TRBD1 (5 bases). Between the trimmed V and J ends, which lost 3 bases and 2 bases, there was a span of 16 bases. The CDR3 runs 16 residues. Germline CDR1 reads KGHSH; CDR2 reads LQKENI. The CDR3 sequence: CASSPTGTDLNTEAFF. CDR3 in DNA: TGTGCCAGCTCACCTACCGGGACGGACCTTAACACTGAAGCTTTCTTT.

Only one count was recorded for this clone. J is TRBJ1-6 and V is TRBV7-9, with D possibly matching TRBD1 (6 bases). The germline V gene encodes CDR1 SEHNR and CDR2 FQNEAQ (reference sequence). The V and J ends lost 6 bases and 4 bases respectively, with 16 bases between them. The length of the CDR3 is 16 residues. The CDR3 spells CASRSAQGTYNSPLHF. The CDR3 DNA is TGTGCCAGCAGATCAGCCCAGGGGACTTATAATTCACCCCTCCACTTT.

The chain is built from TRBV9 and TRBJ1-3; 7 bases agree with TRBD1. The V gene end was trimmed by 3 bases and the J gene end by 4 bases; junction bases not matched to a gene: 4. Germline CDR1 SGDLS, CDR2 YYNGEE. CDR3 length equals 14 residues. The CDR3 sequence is CASSGGDSGNTIYF. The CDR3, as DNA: TGTGCCAGCAGCGGGGGGGACAGCGGAAACACCATATATTTT. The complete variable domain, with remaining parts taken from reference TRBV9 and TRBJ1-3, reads DSGVTQTPKHLITATGQRVTLRCSPRSGDLSVYWYQQSLDQGLQFLIQYYNGEERAKGNILERFSAQQFPDLHSELNLSSLELGDSALYFCASSGGDSGNTIYFGEGSWLTVV.